The 15 T cell receptor beta chains presented below share a single source sample, sequenced in a study of shared clonotypes between healthy human individuals (dated by TCRdb to 2020 to 2021). Receptors were amplified or captured by the immunoSEQ multiplex PCR assay. TCRdb's version of the immuneACCESS table is confined to in-frame rearrangements and falls short of the full clone set. An unresolved V gene accounts for under half of the shortfall where checked; the remainder is of unknown origin. The sample table holds roughly 300,000 clones, of which about nine tenths were seen once. Clones ranked in the top ten supply 15% to 20% of the sample. Sequencing was carried out using memory CD8+ T cells sorted from blood. Explained via the paper, the cell subset or site label denotes: CD45RO+ cells pooled with CCR7-negative TemRA cells. The receptors here all came from a young man in good health.

This clone has just a few counts. V is TRBV6-1 and J is TRBJ2-7, with D perhaps TRBD2 (5 bases). The length of the CDR3 is 13 residues. Between the trimmed V and J ends, which lost 11 bases and 1 base, there was a span of 15 bases. The germline V gene has CDR1 MNHNS and CDR2 SASEGT. The CDR3 region is CAGRVGGSYEQYF. The DNA for the CDR3 is TGTGCCGGTCGCGTAGGCGGGTCCTACGAGCAGTACTTC.

For the CDR3, the DNA is TGTGCCAGCGGGGGGCTGGGGGCCAACACTGAAGCTTTCTTT. It specifies CASGGLGANTEAFF. This chain connects TRBV4-2 to TRBJ1-1, with a tentative D call TRBD1 (6 bases). Germline CDR1 is LGHNA and CDR2 is YNFKEQ. V gave up 8 bases and J gave up 2 bases, with 15 bases separating them. This CDR3 spans 14 amino acids.

V usage is TRBV10-1 and J usage is TRBJ1-5; D not resolved. Germline V CDR1 and CDR2: WNHNN, SYGVQD (reference sequence). CDR3 length: 15 amino acids. V dropped 9 bases and J dropped 2 bases, with 17 bases sitting between them. The DNA of the CDR3 is TGCGCCAGTACAAGCGAGGTAAACGGCAATCAGCCCCAGCATTTT. Translating gives CASTSEVNGNQPQHF.

Note on this clone: This same CDR3 is encoded by further DNA sequences in the sample. The chain joins TRBV30 to TRBJ2-3, with 9 bases that match TRBD2. CDR3 size: 14 residues. The germline CDR1 and CDR2 sequences are GTSNPN and SVGIG (reference sequence). The ends lost 0 bases at V and 3 bases at J; junction bases unmatched: 1. The CDR3: CAWSVLAGTDTQYF. The CDR3 bases are TGTGCCTGGAGTGTTCTAGCGGGAACAGATACGCAGTATTTT.

The chain uses TRBV7-9 and TRBJ2-7; D perhaps matches TRBD1 (5 bases). Germline CDR1 is SEHNR and CDR2 is FQNEAQ (reference sequence). This CDR3 is 13 amino acids long. V was clipped by 0 bases and J by 6 bases, with 9 bases between them. CDR3 residues: CASSLASGIEQYF. CDR3 sequence (DNA): TGTGCCAGCAGCTTAGCGTCAGGGATCGAGCAGTACTTC.

The chain has TRBV5-1 and TRBJ2-3; tentatively, D is TRBD1 or TRBD2 (5 bases each). The CDR3 consists of 14 residues. Trimming stripped 4 bases from V and 4 bases from J, with 13 bases between. Germline V lookup: CDR1 SGHRS, CDR2 YFSETQ. The CDR3 sequence: CASSRDQGADTQYF. DNA for the CDR3: TGCGCCAGCAGCCGGGATCAAGGGGCAGATACGCAGTATTTT.

J is TRBJ2-1 and V is TRBV27, with D perhaps TRBD1 (5 bases). The CDR3 contains 12 residues. The germline V gene encodes CDR1 MNHEY and CDR2 SMNVEV (reference sequence). V gave up 5 bases and J gave up 5 bases, with 7 bases separating them. CDR3 region: CASSATDNEQFF. The CDR3, as DNA: TGTGCCAGCAGTGCGACAGACAATGAGCAGTTCTTC.

V is TRBV28 and J is TRBJ1-5, with D maybe TRBD1 (5 bases). CDR1 is MDHEN, CDR2 SYDVKM, per germline. This CDR3 spans 12 amino acids. V shed 5 bases and J shed 4 bases, with 6 bases lying between them. CDR3 amino acids: CASSPGNQPQHF. The CDR3 nucleotides are TGTGCCAGCAGTCCAGGGAATCAGCCCCAGCATTTT.

This chain joins TRBV5-1 and TRBJ1-1; no clear D gene. The V gene's germline CDR1 is SGHRS and CDR2 YFSETQ. The V end lost 1 base, the J end lost 3 bases, and 10 bases lay between the germline ends. The CDR3 has 14 residues. Written as DNA, the CDR3 is TGCGCCAGCAGCTTGTATAGCTTGGACACTGAAGCTTTCTTT. Amino acid sequence: CASSLYSLDTEAFF.

The J gene is TRBJ1-4, the V gene TRBV25-1; no firm D call. The CDR3 contains 12 residues. The ends were cut back, 5 bases at V and 5 bases at J, with 6 bases in the middle. The germline V gene has CDR1 MGHDK and CDR2 SYGVNS. The CDR3 protein is CASSPTNEKLFF. As DNA, the CDR3 is TGTGCCAGCAGTCCTACGAATGAAAAACTGTTTTTT.

The chain is built from TRBV4-1 and TRBJ2-7; 8 bases line up with TRBD1. This CDR3 is 14 amino acids long. V gave up 2 bases and J gave up 1 base; unmatched junction bases: 1. CDR1 MGHRA and CDR2 YSYEKL come from the germline V gene. The CDR3 here is CASSQHRGSYEQYF. DNA for the CDR3: TGCGCCAGCAGCCAACACAGGGGGTCCTACGAGCAGTACTTC.

The CDR3 here is CATSSSEGALNTEAFF. DNA of the CDR3: TGTGCCACCAGCTCGAGCGAGGGGGCTTTGAACACTGAAGCTTTCTTT. This chain links TRBV15 with TRBJ1-1; TRBD1 agrees at 7 bases. The CDR3 runs to 16 residues. V lost 5 bases, J lost 0 bases, and 9 bases stayed unmatched. Germline V lookup: CDR1 LNHNV, CDR2 YYDKDF (reference sequence).

This clone was observed a handful of times. The rearrangement uses TRBV15 and TRBJ2-2; D possibly corresponds to TRBD2 (6 bases). Germline V gene sequence: CDR1 LNHNV, CDR2 YYDKDF (reference sequence). The ends were cut back, 3 bases at V and 2 bases at J, with 13 bases in the middle. This CDR3 contains 16 residues. CDR3 residues: CATSRFPGDNTGELFF. CDR3 DNA sequence: TGTGCCACCAGCAGGTTCCCGGGGGATAACACCGGGGAGCTGTTTTTT.

The chain combines TRBV9 with TRBJ1-4; D is possibly TRBD1 (5 bases). This CDR3 region has 15 residues. Between the trimmed V and J ends, which lost 4 bases and 6 bases, there was a span of 16 bases. Germline-derived CDR1 and CDR2 are SGDLS and YYNGEE. CDR3 protein: CASSRGVGGDEKLFF. For the CDR3, the DNA is TGTGCCAGCAGCCGGGGGGTGGGAGGAGATGAAAAACTGTTTTTT.

J is TRBJ2-7 and V is TRBV2; TRBD2 agrees at 12 bases. Losses at the gene ends were 6 bases for V and 0 bases for J; bases not matched to a gene: 15. The length of the CDR3 is 19 residues. Per the germline V gene, CDR1 is SNHLY and CDR2 is FYNNEI. This CDR3 reads CASSALGLAGSQSSYEQYF. In DNA, the CDR3 is TGTGCCAGCAGCGCCCTCGGACTAGCGGGGAGCCAGTCCTCCTACGAGCAGTACTTC.